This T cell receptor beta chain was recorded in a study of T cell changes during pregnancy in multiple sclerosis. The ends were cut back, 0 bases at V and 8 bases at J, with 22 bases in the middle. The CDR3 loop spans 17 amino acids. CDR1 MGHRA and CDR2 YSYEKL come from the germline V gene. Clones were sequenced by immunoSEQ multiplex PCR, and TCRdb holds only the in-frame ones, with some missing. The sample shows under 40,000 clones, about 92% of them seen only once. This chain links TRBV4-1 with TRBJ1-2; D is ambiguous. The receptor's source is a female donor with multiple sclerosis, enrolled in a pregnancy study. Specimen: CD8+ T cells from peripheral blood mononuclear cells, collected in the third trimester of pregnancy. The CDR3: CASSQDHEEGDPWGYTF. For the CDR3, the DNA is TGCGCCAGCAGCCAAGATCATGAGGAGGGAGATCCTTGGGGCTACACCTTC.